The 2 T cell receptor beta chains given below trace back to one sample, sequenced in a study of shared clonotypes between healthy human individuals. The assay was immunoSEQ multiplex PCR, and TCRdb's table has in-frame clones only and misses some. The data show millions of clones, with over 85% seen just once and about 0.39% held by the top ten. The sequencing input was naive CD4+ T cells from PBMCs. Subset defined: CD45RA+ positively selected. The receptors come from a man younger than 35 in good health. Some clones in this sample may be carry-over from other donors' samples.

This sequence joins TRBV27 and TRBJ2-3, with 8 positions matching TRBD2. J was trimmed by 3 bases and V by 6 bases; bases with no gene match: 5. The germline CDR1 and CDR2 sequences are MNHEY and SMNVEV (reference sequence). The CDR3 spans 14 residues. Here the CDR3 DNA reads TGTGCCAGCAGGACGGGAGGGCGGACAGATACGCAGTATTTT. It specifies CASRTGGRTDTQYF.

A remark on this clone: Additional DNA sequences in this sample encode the identical CDR3. CDR3 DNA: TGCGCCAGCAGCTGGGGACTAGCGGGAGGTACAGATACGCAGTATTTT. Translating gives CASSWGLAGGTDTQYF. This sequence joins TRBV5-1 and TRBJ2-3; 15 positions agree with TRBD2. Germline CDR1 SGHRS, CDR2 YFSETQ. The length of the CDR3 is 16 residues. Trimming removed 3 bases from V and 3 bases from J; junction bases left unmatched: 2.